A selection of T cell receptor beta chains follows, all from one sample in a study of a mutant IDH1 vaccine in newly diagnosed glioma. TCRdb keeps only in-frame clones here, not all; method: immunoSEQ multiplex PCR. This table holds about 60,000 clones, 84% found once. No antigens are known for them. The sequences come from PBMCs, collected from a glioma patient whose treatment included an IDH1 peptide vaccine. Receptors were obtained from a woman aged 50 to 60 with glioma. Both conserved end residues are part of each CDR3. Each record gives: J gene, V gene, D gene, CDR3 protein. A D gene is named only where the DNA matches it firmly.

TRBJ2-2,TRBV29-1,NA,CSVYGSTGELFF
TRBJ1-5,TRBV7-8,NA,CASSGSYSNQPQHF
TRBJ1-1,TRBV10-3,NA,CAIRENTEAFF
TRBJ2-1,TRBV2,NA,CASTFSRLEVNEQFF
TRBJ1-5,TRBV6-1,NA,CASREMRTNFRQPQHF
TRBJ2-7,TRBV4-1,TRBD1,CASGSNRGYEQYF
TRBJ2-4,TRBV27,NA,CASRPGGLGLNIQYF
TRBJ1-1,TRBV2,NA,CASRDLGGGSEAFF
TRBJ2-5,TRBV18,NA,CASSPISGRGETQYF
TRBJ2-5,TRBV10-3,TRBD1,CAIRGTGDEETQYF
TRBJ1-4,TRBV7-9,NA,CASSLLQLGSRPNEKLFF
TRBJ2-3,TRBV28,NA,CASSSPGGQTDTQYF
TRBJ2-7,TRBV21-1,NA,CASSFLTQGSLGEQYF
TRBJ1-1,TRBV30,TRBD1,CAVFSSLPGQGMNTEAFF
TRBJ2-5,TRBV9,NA,CASSVHSFETQYF
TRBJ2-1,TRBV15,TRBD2,CATSGSGGIGSYNEQFF
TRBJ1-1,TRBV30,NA,CAWSGGRGEAFF
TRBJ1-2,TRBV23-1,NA,CASSQSESLLNYGYTF
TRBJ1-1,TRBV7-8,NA,CASSPEQEF
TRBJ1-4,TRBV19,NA,CASGNEKLFF
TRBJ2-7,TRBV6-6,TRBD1,CASSRQGNEQYF
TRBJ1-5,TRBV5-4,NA,CASSNQGYQPQHF
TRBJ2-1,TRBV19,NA,CASSTPYTYNEQFF
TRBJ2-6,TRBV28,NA,CASSFPGVGANVLTF
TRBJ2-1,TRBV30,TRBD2,CAWSRASGTNEQFF
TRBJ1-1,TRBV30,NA,CAWSVGGNTEAFF
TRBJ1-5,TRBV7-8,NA,CASSLFAGGGGQPQHF
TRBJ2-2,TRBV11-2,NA,CASSLGLTDNTGELFF
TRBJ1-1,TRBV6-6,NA,CASSYSSLGVRTEAFF
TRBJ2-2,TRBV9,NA,CASREGQNTGELFF
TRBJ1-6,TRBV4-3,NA,CASSQEGLGGYNSPLHF
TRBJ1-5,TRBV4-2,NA,CASSREEGQPQHF
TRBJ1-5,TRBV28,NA,CASSPEGGSNQPQHF
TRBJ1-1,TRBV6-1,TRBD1,CASSERQGDNTEAFF
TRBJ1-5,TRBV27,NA,CASSLKDSNQPQHF
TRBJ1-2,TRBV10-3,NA,CAISEPGGYGYTF
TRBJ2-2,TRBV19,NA,CASSTSAPTGELFF
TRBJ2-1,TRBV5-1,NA,CASSLAPGGTGPSEQFF
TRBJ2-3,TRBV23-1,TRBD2,CASSLSLAGGLGDTQYF
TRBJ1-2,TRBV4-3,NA,CASSQVSAEYGYTF
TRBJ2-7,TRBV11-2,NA,CASSLSDISYEQYF
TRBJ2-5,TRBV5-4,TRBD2,CASSFGLAGIQETQYF
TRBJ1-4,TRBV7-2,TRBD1,CASSLAGGLGEKLFF
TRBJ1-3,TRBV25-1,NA,CASSGFTSGNTIYF
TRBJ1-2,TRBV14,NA,CASSQDLRGPNYGYTF
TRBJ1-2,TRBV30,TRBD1,CAWSHRQGFRYGYTF
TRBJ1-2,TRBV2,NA,CASSEARSYGYTF
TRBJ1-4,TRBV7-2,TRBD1,CASSQGTGGNEKLFF
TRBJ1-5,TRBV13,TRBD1,CASSPTQPDRDRVSNQPQHF
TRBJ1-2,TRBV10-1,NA,CASREVDHRAALDYGYTF
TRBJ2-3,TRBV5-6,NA,CASREEGANTQYF
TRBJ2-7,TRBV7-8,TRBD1,CATQGRMGQGLYEQYF